Below are 23 T cell receptor beta chains sequenced from a single sample in a study of blood T cell repertoires in COVID-19. Assay used: immunoSEQ multiplex PCR; TCRdb lists only in-frame clones, some missing. Of around 78,000 clones in the sample, 86% were seen once. Sequencing was carried out using peripheral blood. The source is a man aged 45-60 years with active or convalescent COVID-19.

The chain uses TRBV6-5 and TRBJ2-7; tentative D call: TRBD1 (6 bases). The V and J ends lost 6 bases and 2 bases respectively, with 11 bases between them. The germline V gene encodes CDR1 MNHEY and CDR2 SVGAGI. The CDR3 runs 13 residues. In DNA, the CDR3 is TGTGCCAGCAGCCGGACAGTTCCCTACGAGCAGTACTTC. As protein: CASSRTVPYEQYF.

The chain recombines TRBV30 with TRBJ1-1, with TRBD1 matching over 8 bases. Losses at the gene ends were 5 bases for V and 0 bases for J; bases not matched to a gene: 5. Germline V gene sequence: CDR1 GTSNPN, CDR2 SVGIG (reference sequence). The length of the CDR3 is 14 residues. CDR3 bases: TGTGCCTGGGGCAAGGACAGGGTGAACACTGAAGCTTTCTTT. It translates to CAWGKDRVNTEAFF.

This chain joins TRBV5-1 and TRBJ1-3, with 9 bases identical to TRBD1. CDR3 length: 16 amino acids. V shed 0 bases and J 0 bases; nucleotides not matched to a gene: 1. In germline, CDR1 is SGHRS, CDR2 YFSETQ. The CDR3 spells CASSLVTGGSGNTIYF. CDR3 sequence (DNA): TGCGCCAGCAGCTTGGTGACAGGGGGCTCTGGAAACACCATATATTTT. The full variable domain, rest sourced from reference TRBV5-1 and TRBJ1-3, is KAGVTQTPRYLIKTRGQQVTLSCSPISGHRSVSWYQQTPGQGLQFLFEYFSETQRNKGNFPGRFSGRQFSNSRSEMNVSTLELGDSALYLCASSLVTGGSGNTIYFGEGSWLTVV.

V is TRBV18 and J is TRBJ1-1, with 12 bases lining up with TRBD1. From germline, CDR1 is KGHSH and CDR2 LQKENI. The length of the CDR3 is 15 residues. After removal of 4 bases from V and 3 bases from J, the junction contained 3 bases not matched to a gene. CDR3 amino acids: CASSRGQGADTEAFF. The CDR3 DNA is TGTGCCAGCTCACGGGGACAGGGGGCGGACACTGAAGCTTTCTTT.

This clone was seen just once. The chain combines TRBV11-2 with TRBJ2-5; perhaps TRBD1 as D (6 bases). The CDR3 length is 14 residues. CDR1 is SGHAT, CDR2 FQNNGV, per germline. V lost 5 bases to trimming and J lost 5 bases, with 15 bases between them. CDR3 nucleotides: TGTGCCAGCAGCGTCGGGACAACTGGGGAGACCCAGTACTTC. Translation: CASSVGTTGETQYF.

The gene calls are TRBV10-3 and TRBJ2-7; 13 bases are shared with TRBD2. V lost 4 bases, J lost 2 bases, and 8 bases stayed unmatched. CDR1 ENHRY and CDR2 SYGVKD come from the germline V gene. The CDR3 is made up of 17 amino acids. The CDR3 DNA is TGTGCCATCAGTGGGAGATGGGGGACTAGCGGGGCCTACGAGCAGTACTTC. Its translation: CAISGRWGTSGAYEQYF.

The chain carries TRBV28 and TRBJ1-5, with 7 bases lining up with TRBD1. This CDR3 contains 15 residues. CDR1 and CDR2 (germline): MDHEN, SYDVKM. The V and J ends lost 4 bases and 5 bases, in that order; junction bases with no gene match: 8. CDR3 protein: CASSSGGSAYQPQHF. The CDR3 DNA is TGTGCCAGCAGTTCAGGGGGGTCAGCCTATCAGCCCCAGCATTTT.

The chain uses TRBV6-5 and TRBJ2-5; maybe TRBD1 (5 bases). This CDR3 contains 14 residues. Germline V gene sequence: CDR1 MNHEY, CDR2 SVGAGI. V lost 6 bases to trimming and J lost 3 bases, with 14 bases between them. The CDR3 loop reads CASSPSGREETQYF. In DNA form, the CDR3 reads TGTGCCAGCAGCCCCTCGGGCAGGGAAGAGACCCAGTACTTC.

This chain links TRBV3-1 (or the pseudogene TRBV3-2) with TRBJ1-1; TRBD1 is a possible D gene (5 bases). CDR1 is LGHDT and CDR2 is YNNKEL in the germline V gene (reference sequence). The CDR3 spans 14 residues. Trimming removed 0 bases from V and 5 bases from J, with 10 bases in between. The CDR3 region is CASSQESGGTEAFF. In DNA, the CDR3 is TGTGCCAGCAGCCAAGAATCTGGGGGGACTGAAGCTTTCTTT.

The rearrangement joins TRBV19 to TRBJ2-2, with 8 bases lining up with TRBD2. The length of the CDR3 is 15 residues. The J segment lost 9 bases and the V segment lost 5 bases, leaving 11 bases of the junction unmatched. Germline CDR1 reads LNHDA; CDR2 reads SQIVND (reference sequence). The CDR3 protein is CASSYSGRGFWELFF. CDR3 nucleotides: TGTGCCAGTAGTTACAGCGGGAGAGGTTTCTGGGAGCTGTTTTTT.

V is TRBV28 and J is TRBJ1-1; 9 nucleotides agree with TRBD1. The CDR3 is 17 amino acids. Per germline, CDR1 MDHEN and CDR2 SYDVKM. V lost 6 bases, J lost 0 bases, and 11 bases stayed unmatched. Written as DNA, the CDR3 is TGTGCCAGCAGCCTAACAGGGGGCTCGGGAATGAACACTGAAGCTTTCTTT. Amino acids: CASSLTGGSGMNTEAFF.

This chain joins TRBV29-1 and TRBJ1-3; the match to TRBD1 covers 7 bases. CDR3 size: 15 residues. With 4 bases clipped from V and 2 bases from J, the junction kept 8 bases outside the gene matches. The germline CDR1 and CDR2 sequences are SQVTM and ANQGSEA. CDR3 bases: TGCAGCGTTGGGGCCCCAGGGGGTACTGGAAACACCATATATTTT. Its translation: CSVGAPGGTGNTIYF. The full variable domain, completed using reference TRBV29-1 and TRBJ1-3, is SAVISQKPSRDICQRGTSLTIQCQVDSQVTMMFWYRQQPGQSLTLIATANQGSEATYESGFVIDKFPISRPNLTFSTLTVSNMSPEDSSIYLCSVGAPGGTGNTIYFGEGSWLTVV.

This clone has only a few counts. The J gene is TRBJ2-3, the V gene TRBV25-1; 11 bases fit TRBD2. This CDR3 contains 14 residues. Trimming at V came to 6 bases and at J to 7 bases, leaving 6 bases not matched to a gene. Per germline, CDR1 MGHDK and CDR2 SYGVNS. CDR3 amino acids: CASRPGLAAYTQYF. CDR3 bases: TGTGCCAGCAGACCGGGACTAGCGGCTTATACGCAGTATTTT.

The chain uses TRBV7-2 and TRBJ2-1; 11 nucleotides line up with TRBD2. Trimming at V came to 4 bases and at J to 6 bases, leaving 11 bases not matched to a gene. CDR1 is SGHTA, CDR2 FQGNSA, per germline. The CDR3 is made up of 17 amino acids. CDR3 amino acids: CASSSEDSGGVVNEQFF. The CDR3 nucleotides read TGTGCCAGCAGCTCAGAGGATAGCGGGGGGGTAGTCAATGAGCAGTTCTTC.

The rearrangement links TRBV5-1 to TRBJ2-1; 9 bases align to TRBD1. Trimming cost V 3 bases and J 5 bases; bases outside gene matches: 6. Germline-derived CDR1 and CDR2 are SGHRS and YFSETQ. There are 15 residues in the CDR3. The CDR3: CASSWGDRVNNEQFF. CDR3 sequence (DNA): TGCGCCAGCAGCTGGGGGGACAGGGTTAACAATGAGCAGTTCTTC.

This sequence joins TRBV7-2 and TRBJ2-7, with 11 bases matching TRBD1. The trim removed 6 bases at V and 12 bases at J, leaving 13 bases unmatched. The CDR3 spans 14 residues. Germline V gene sequence: CDR1 SGHTA, CDR2 FQGNSA. The CDR3 DNA is TGTGCCAGCAGTCGACGCAAAGGACAGGGGGCGCCGTACTTC. It specifies CASSRRKGQGAPYF. Full variable domain (remainder filled in from reference TRBV7-2 and TRBJ2-7): GAGVSQSPSNKVTEKGKDVELRCDPISGHTALYWYRQSLGQGLEFLIYFQGNSAPDKSGLPSDRFSAERTGGSVSTLTIQRTQQEDSAVYLCASSRRKGQGAPYFGPGTRLTVT.

This sequence joins TRBV6-2 or TRBV6-3 and TRBJ1-2; 12 bases are shared with TRBD1. CDR1 MNHEY and CDR2 SVGEGT come from the germline V gene. Unmatched junction bases numbered 14, after V lost 5 bases and J lost 7 bases. CDR3 length equals 17 residues. DNA for the CDR3: TGTGCCAGCAGTCTACTCGGGACAGGGGGCGACGAAAGTGGCTACACCTTC. Amino acid sequence: CASSLLGTGGDESGYTF.

V gene TRBV29-1 combines with J gene TRBJ2-1; TRBD2 agrees at 7 bases. CDR3 size: 15 residues. Germline V CDR1 and CDR2: SQVTM, ANQGSEA. Germline trimming cut 7 bases from V and 4 bases from J; bases unmatched to any gene: 13. In nucleotides, the CDR3 is TGCAGCGCCCTATATGGGACGGGACTATACAATGAGCAGTTCTTC. Its protein product is CSALYGTGLYNEQFF.

The V gene is TRBV28, the J gene TRBJ1-1; D possibly corresponds to TRBD1 (6 bases). Germline V gene data show CDR1 as MDHEN and CDR2 as SYDVKM. CDR3 length: 14 amino acids. Between the trimmed V and J ends, which lost 2 bases and 5 bases, there was a span of 12 bases. The CDR3 region has the DNA TGTGCCAGCAGTTTAGCAGGGGTGCGAACTGAAGCTTTCTTT. Translating gives CASSLAGVRTEAFF.

This chain joins TRBV19 and TRBJ2-2, with D perhaps matching TRBD1 (5 bases). The V gene lost 5 bases and the J gene lost 2 bases, with 12 bases spanning the gap. This CDR3 has 15 residues. CDR1 is LNHDA and CDR2 is SQIVND in the germline V gene (reference sequence). CDR3 region: CASSLQGLNTGELFF. In DNA, the CDR3 is TGTGCCAGTAGTCTCCAGGGTCTAAACACCGGGGAGCTGTTTTTT. Full variable domain (remainder filled in from reference TRBV19 and TRBJ2-2): DGGITQSPKYLFRKEGQNVTLSCEQNLNHDAMYWYRQDPGQGLRLIYYSQIVNDFQKGDIAEGYSVSREKKESFPLTVTSAQKNPTAFYLCASSLQGLNTGELFFGEGSRLTVL.

In DNA, the CDR3 is TGTGCCAGCAGTGACCCCCAGGGGGCTGGGGCCAACGTCCTGACTTTC. Translated, it gives CASSDPQGAGANVLTF. The V call is TRBV25-1, the J call TRBJ2-6; 7 bases are a match to TRBD1. Unmatched junction bases numbered 4, after V lost 3 bases and J lost 2 bases. The germline V gene encodes CDR1 MGHDK and CDR2 SYGVNS. This CDR3 spans 16 amino acids.

The chain links TRBV7-2 to TRBJ2-4, with TRBD1 identical over 9 bases. The CDR3 length is 15 residues. The germline gives CDR1 SGHTA, CDR2 FQGNSA. Losses at the gene ends were 1 base for V and 6 bases for J; bases not matched to a gene: 4. The CDR3 coding sequence is TGTGCCAGCAGCTTAGTGTTGGGACAGGGAAACATTCAGTACTTC. It specifies CASSLVLGQGNIQYF.

This clone was seen a single time. The chain joins TRBV7-2 to TRBJ2-5; perhaps TRBD1 as D (5 bases). Per the germline V gene, CDR1 is SGHTA and CDR2 is FQGNSA. The ends were cut back, 5 bases at V and 9 bases at J, with 13 bases in the middle. The CDR3 is 12 amino acids. CDR3 nucleotides: TGTGCCAGCAGCCCGGGCAGGGTGGCCCAGTACTTC. It codes for CASSPGRVAQYF.